A single T cell receptor beta chain is shown here with its context. The antigen is not known. This may stem from a read error, because a much larger clone lies one nucleotide away. No conserved phenylalanine or tryptophan ends this CDR3, so it is likely a read error. The data were taken from a study of identical twins. TCRdb reanalysed the 5' RACE reads using MiXCR and keeps one entry per CDR3 protein. The table records about 690,000 distinct CDR3 sequences, roughly 6% of them present only once. General study results and limits: Without tracking the same donors, conclusions rested on cross-sectional statistical analysis.

Input material: naive T cells sorted from blood. The receptor's source is a man between 18 and 29 years old in good health.

CDR3 region: CASSPNRHQETQYS. CDR3 DNA sequence: TGCGCCAGCAGTCCCAATCGACATCAAGAGACCCAGTACTCC. The V and J genes are TRBV10-2 and TRBJ2-5, with no clear D. The ends were cut back, 5 bases at V and 2 bases at J, with 12 bases in the middle. Germline assignment: CDR1 WSHSY and CDR2 SAAADI. This CDR3 has 14 residues.